What follows are 22 T cell receptor beta chains derived from one specimen sequenced in a study of identical twins (dated by TCRdb to the mid-2010s). The protocol used for the library was 5' RACE. TCRdb shows the sequencer as Illumina HiSeq 2000. TCRdb took the public reads, trimmed them with fastp at Q25, ran MiXCR for clone calling and kept in-frame beta chains. Here each entry gathers all rows of one CDR3 protein and keeps the most common genes and DNA. Across this sample there are about 470,000 distinct CDR3 sequences, with approximately 25% seen only once. In total, the top ten clones hold 2.9% of the sample. These data also featured in a second study, about T cells expressing NK-cell markers.

Sequenced: CD4+ T cells sorted from blood. The receptors here all came from a woman aged 18-30 years in good health.

This clonotype was counted only a few times. The chain combines TRBV2 with TRBJ2-1, with D unclear. The CDR3 is 15 residues long. Germline lookup yields CDR1 SNHLY and CDR2 FYNNEI. With 1 base removed from V and 9 bases from J, the gap between germline ends came to 16 bases. The CDR3 sequence is CASSEGPRRPGEQFF. The CDR3, as DNA: TGTGCCAGCAGTGAAGGTCCCCGTCGACCAGGTGAGCAGTTCTTC.

The J gene is TRBJ1-5, the V gene TRBV12-3 or TRBV12-4; no clear D. CDR3 length: 13 amino acids. V was trimmed by 8 bases and J by 1 base, leaving 9 bases between them. The chain's CDR3 is CASGILSNQPQHF. CDR3 bases: TGTGCCAGCGGTATATTAAGCAATCAGCCCCAGCATTTT.

V usage is TRBV12-3 or TRBV12-4 and J usage is TRBJ2-2, with 7 bases matching TRBD1. With V trimmed by 6 bases and J by 6 bases, 4 bases remained unmatched. The CDR3 has 13 amino acids. The CDR3 bases are TGTGCCAGCAGGACGGGACAGTCCGGGGAGCTGTTTTTT. Translating gives CASRTGQSGELFF.

The chain recombines TRBV12-3 or TRBV12-4 with TRBJ2-1, with a possible D match to TRBD2 (6 bases). There are 16 residues in the CDR3. V lost 5 bases and J lost 4, with 18 bases in between. This CDR3 reads CASSPDVRRGYNEQFF. CDR3 coding DNA: TGTGCCAGCAGTCCCGACGTAAGGCGGGGTTACAATGAGCAGTTCTTC.

This clonotype was seen repeatedly, ten times or more. The chain uses TRBV7-2 and TRBJ2-7; no definite D call. Germline V gives CDR1 SGHTA, CDR2 FQGNSA. Deletions cut 5 bases from V and 3 bases from J, with 5 bases between. The CDR3 runs 11 residues. The CDR3 sequence is CASSPFYEQYF. The CDR3 DNA reads TGTGCCAGCAGCCCCTTCTACGAGCAGTACTTC.

The V call is TRBV6-1, the J call TRBJ2-5; D possibly corresponds to TRBD1 (6 bases). Per germline, CDR1 MNHNS and CDR2 SASEGT. The CDR3 has 14 amino acids. V shed 5 bases and J shed 1 base, with 11 bases lying between them. The CDR3 loop reads CASSPRTVQETQYF. The CDR3 region has the DNA TGTGCCAGCAGTCCCCGGACAGTCCAAGAGACCCAGTACTTC.

The chain couples TRBV20-1 to TRBJ2-3, with D unclear. This CDR3 has 17 amino acids. The V end lost 1 base, the J end lost 2 bases, and 19 bases lay between the germline ends. CDR1 DFQATT and CDR2 SNEGSKA come from the germline V gene (reference sequence). CDR3 sequence reads: CSARALVTGQATDTQYF. The CDR3 nucleotides are TGCAGTGCTAGAGCCCTCGTTACCGGGCAGGCCACAGATACGCAGTATTTT.

The chain carries TRBV9 and TRBJ2-7, with 7 bases identical to TRBD1. The J segment lost 2 bases and the V segment lost 2 bases, leaving 1 base of the junction unmatched. Germline-derived CDR1 and CDR2 are SGDLS and YYNGEE. CDR3 length: 13 residues. CDR3 in DNA: TGTGCCAGCAGCGTCACAGGGGCCTACGAGCAGTACTTC. Encoded protein: CASSVTGAYEQYF.

The chain uses TRBV20-1 and TRBJ2-3; the D gene is possibly TRBD1 (6 bases). The CDR3 has 15 amino acids. Germline loops: CDR1 DFQATT, CDR2 SNEGSKA (reference sequence). V lost 0 bases and J 1 base, leaving 11 bases between the germline ends. Written as DNA, the CDR3 is TGCAGTGCTAGAGAAGGGGGATTTGGCACAGATACGCAGTATTTT. Translation: CSAREGGFGTDTQYF.

This clonotype came up a few times. Here the CDR3 reads CSAMGLQETQYF. CDR3 bases: TGCAGTGCTATGGGACTACAAGAGACCCAGTACTTC. The V and J genes are TRBV20-1 and TRBJ2-5; 7 bases are shared with TRBD2. Per the germline V gene, CDR1 is DFQATT and CDR2 is SNEGSKA (reference sequence). The CDR3 sequence is 12 residues long. V trimming: 4 bases; J trimming: 2 bases; junction bases outside the gene matches: 1.

The chain combines TRBV3-1 with TRBJ2-5, with 9 bases aligning to TRBD1. J was trimmed by 6 bases and V by 1 base; bases with no gene match: 9. This CDR3 comprises 16 residues. CDR1 and CDR2 (germline): LGHDT, YNNKEL (reference sequence). The CDR3 loop is CASSQAVDRGGKTQYF. CDR3 nucleotides: TGTGCCAGCAGCCAAGCCGTGGACAGGGGTGGTAAGACCCAGTACTTC.

The gene calls are TRBV27 and TRBJ2-1; weak D call: TRBD2 (6 bases). This CDR3 is 14 amino acids long. The germline V gene has CDR1 MNHEY and CDR2 SMNVEV (reference sequence). V was shortened by 10 bases and J by 2 bases, with 15 bases between the two germline ends. This chain's CDR3 is CATLLAGPYNEQFF. As DNA, the CDR3 is TGTGCCACCCTACTAGCCGGGCCCTACAATGAGCAGTTCTTC.

The J gene is TRBJ2-1, the V gene TRBV20-1; D gene unclear. Germline CDR1 and CDR2: DFQATT and SNEGSKA (reference sequence). The CDR3 consists of 13 residues. The V end was cut by 3 bases, the J end by 0 bases, with 6 bases between. This chain's CDR3 is CSASWSSYNEQFF. Written as DNA, the CDR3 is TGCAGTGCTAGTTGGAGCTCCTACAATGAGCAGTTCTTC.

V usage is TRBV20-1 and J usage is TRBJ2-2; 10 bases are shared with TRBD2. Germline values: CDR1 DFQATT, CDR2 SNEGSKA (reference sequence). CDR3 length equals 15 residues. Trimming removed 5 bases from V and 3 bases from J; junction bases left unmatched: 6. The CDR3 DNA is TGCAGTGCTTCCCCTAGCGGGAGTTACACCGGGGAGCTGTTTTTT. This translates into CSASPSGSYTGELFF.

This clonotype was seen just once. CDR3 sequence: CAISGGQTPSYEQYF. The CDR3 bases are TGTGCCATCAGTGGGGGACAGACCCCTTCCTACGAGCAGTACTTC. The chain has TRBV10-3 and TRBJ2-7; 7 bases fit TRBD1. With V trimmed by 4 bases and J by 1 base, 7 bases remained unmatched. The CDR3 has 15 residues. Germline CDR1 ENHRY, CDR2 SYGVKD.

V usage is TRBV5-5 and J usage is TRBJ1-1; D gene uncertain. The CDR3 has 16 residues. Germline CDR1 SGHKS, CDR2 YYEKEE (reference sequence). V shed 4 bases and J shed 4 bases, with 20 bases lying between them. CDR3 nucleotide sequence: TGTGCCAGCAGCCCGCGTCAGGCAGCGTGGGGCACTGAAGCTTTCTTT. Translation gives CASSPRQAAWGTEAFF.

V and J are TRBV2 and TRBJ2-7, with D perhaps being TRBD1 or TRBD2 (5 bases each). Germline CDR1 SNHLY, CDR2 FYNNEI. The CDR3 loop spans 14 amino acids. V was trimmed by 8 bases and J by 6 bases, leaving 20 bases between them. The CDR3 DNA reads as TGTGCCAGCCAACTCCTAAGCGAGGGGACCGAGCAGTACTTC. Its translation is CASQLLSEGTEQYF.

The chain couples TRBV24-1 to TRBJ2-1; D is perhaps TRBD1 or TRBD2 (5 bases each). The V gene lost 4 bases and the J gene lost 7 bases, with 19 bases spanning the gap. The germline V gene has CDR1 KGHDR and CDR2 SFDVKD. The CDR3 covers 16 residues. For the CDR3, the DNA is TGTGCCACCAGTGACGCCGGGGCAGGGCTGACTAATGAGCAGTTCTTC. As protein: CATSDAGAGLTNEQFF.

This clonotype was seen more than once but under ten times. CDR3 coding DNA: TGTGCCAGCTCGTCCGGGACAGGGTTCTCTGGAAACACCATATATTTT. Amino acids: CASSSGTGFSGNTIYF. The chain links TRBV18 to TRBJ1-3; 9 bases are a match to TRBD1. The CDR3 has 16 residues. Germline values: CDR1 KGHSH, CDR2 LQKENI. J was trimmed by 0 bases and V by 6 bases; bases with no gene match: 6. The full variable domain, its missing parts supplied by reference TRBV18 and TRBJ1-3, is NAGVMQNPRHLVRRRGQEARLRCSPMKGHSHVYWYRQLPEEGLKFMVYLQKENIIDESGMPKERFSAEFPKEGPSILRIQQVVRGDSAAYFCASSSGTGFSGNTIYFGEGSWLTVV.

This clonotype was seen only a few times. This chain connects TRBV3-1 to TRBJ2-2; D remains unclear. The CDR3 has 15 amino acids. V was clipped by 4 bases and J by 0 bases, with 9 bases between them. Per the germline V gene, CDR1 is LGHDT and CDR2 is YNNKEL (reference sequence). The CDR3 nucleotides read TGTGCCAGCAGCCTCCTCCTGACGAACACCGGGGAGCTGTTTTTT. Translating gives CASSLLLTNTGELFF. Together with reference TRBV3-1 and TRBJ2-2, the CDR3 gives the full variable domain: DTAVSQTPKYLVTQMGNDKSIKCEQNLGHDTMYWYKQDSKKFLKIMFSYNNKELIINETVPNRFSPKSPDKAHLNLHINSLELGDSAVYFCASSLLLTNTGELFFGEGSRLTVL.

This clonotype was detected only a few times. The chain carries TRBV6-2 or TRBV6-3 and TRBJ2-7, with D possibly being TRBD2 (6 bases). The germline CDR1 and CDR2 sequences are MNHEY and SVGEGT. The CDR3 loop spans 13 amino acids. Trimming stripped 7 bases from V and 7 bases from J, with 17 bases between. The DNA for the CDR3 is TGTGCCAGCATTGCGAGACTAGTTGAGGAGCAGTACTTC. This sequence encodes CASIARLVEEQYF.

This rearrangement joins TRBV7-9 to TRBJ2-3, with a tentative D call TRBD2 (6 bases). CDR3 length: 12 amino acids. Germline V lookup: CDR1 SEHNR, CDR2 FQNEAQ (reference sequence). DNA of the CDR3: TGTTTTGCGGGACCCGGGGAAGATACGCAGTATTTT. Translating it yields CFAGPGEDTQYF.